What follows are 28 T cell receptor beta chains derived from one specimen sequenced in a study of control samples from healthy donors and cancer patients. Assay: immunoSEQ multiplex PCR; the TCRdb copy retains only in-frame clones and omits some. The repertoire holds some 120,000 clones, with about nine tenths as singletons. Sequenced material: blood. The receptors originated from a woman between 18 and 30 years old in good health.

The chain combines TRBV4-1 with TRBJ2-3; D is ambiguous. V lost 0 bases and J 0 bases, leaving 10 bases between the germline ends. This CDR3 comprises 16 residues. Germline V CDR1 and CDR2: MGHRA, YSYEKL. The CDR3 region is CASSQDAFQSTDTQYF. The DNA of the CDR3 is TGCGCCAGCAGCCAAGACGCGTTCCAGAGCACAGATACGCAGTATTTT.

The genes are TRBV6-5 and TRBJ2-7; no clear D gene. CDR1 is MNHEY and CDR2 is SVGAGI in the germline V gene. Between the trimmed V and J ends, which lost 6 bases and 4 bases, there was a span of 7 bases. The CDR3 has 11 amino acids. In nucleotides, the CDR3 is TGTGCCAGCAGGTCGTCTTACGAGCAGTACTTC. Protein sequence: CASRSSYEQYF.

This clone has a handful of counts. The chain links TRBV10-3 to TRBJ2-3; D gene ambiguous. The V end lost 7 bases, the J end lost 4 bases, and 6 bases lay between the germline ends. The CDR3 has 11 residues. Germline V lookup: CDR1 ENHRY, CDR2 SYGVKD. The CDR3 sequence: CAINDADTQYF. Here the CDR3 DNA reads TGTGCCATCAATGATGCAGATACGCAGTATTTT.

The rearrangement joins TRBV6-6 to TRBJ2-3; D is possibly TRBD2 (7 bases). Trimming removed 6 bases at V and 4 bases at J, with 35 bases between. This CDR3 has 21 amino acids. CDR1 MNHNY and CDR2 SVGAGI come from the germline V gene (reference sequence). The CDR3 coding sequence is TGTGCCAGCAGCCGCACCGGGGGGCCTTCCCCTATTAGCAAGGTCGCAGATACGCAGTATTTT. Translating it yields CASSRTGGPSPISKVADTQYF.

This chain's CDR3 is CSVGMTGGGTDTQYF. The CDR3 region has the DNA TGCAGCGTCGGAATGACAGGGGGCGGGACAGATACGCAGTATTTT. The chain combines TRBV29-1 with TRBJ2-3, with 10 bases matching TRBD1. Germline V gene sequence: CDR1 SQVTM, CDR2 ANQGSEA. The CDR3 sequence is 15 residues long. V was pared by 6 bases and J by 3 bases, with 9 bases of the junction left unmatched.

CDR3 coding DNA: TGCGCCAGCAGCCAAGGTCACTCTGGGGACTGGGCCTACAATGAGCAGTTCTTC. Protein: CASSQGHSGDWAYNEQFF. The chain carries TRBV4-3 and TRBJ2-1, with a possible D match to TRBD2 (6 bases). Trimming removed 1 base at V and 2 bases at J, with 18 bases between. This CDR3 is built from 18 residues. CDR1 is LGHNA, CDR2 YSLEER, per germline.

This chain links TRBV2 with TRBJ1-6; D not resolved. Germline V CDR1 and CDR2: SNHLY, FYNNEI. Trimming took off 4 bases at V and 1 base at J, with 2 bases between the two ends. The CDR3 loop spans 13 amino acids. The CDR3 protein is CASSVSYNSPLHF. CDR3 DNA sequence: TGTGCCAGCAGTGTTTCCTATAATTCACCCCTCCACTTT.

The V gene is TRBV6-1, the J gene TRBJ2-2; TRBD1 is a possible D gene (6 bases). CDR3 length: 13 amino acids. The V end lost 3 bases, the J end lost 6 bases, and 8 bases lay between the germline ends. From germline, CDR1 is MNHNS and CDR2 SASEGT. CDR3 sequence reads: CASSDKGAGELFF. CDR3 DNA sequence: TGTGCCAGCAGTGACAAGGGGGCCGGGGAGCTGTTTTTT.

The V call is TRBV4-3, the J call TRBJ1-6; the D gene is possibly TRBD1 (5 bases). From germline, CDR1 is LGHNA and CDR2 YSLEER. V dropped 0 bases and J dropped 7 bases, with 16 bases sitting between them. The CDR3 runs 17 residues. CDR3 coding DNA: TGCGCCAGCAGCCAAGATACGAGTCGGCAGGGAAATTCACCCCTCCACTTT. The encoded protein is CASSQDTSRQGNSPLHF.

The V gene is TRBV5-6, the J gene TRBJ2-6; no definite D call. The CDR3 length is 16 residues. CDR1 is SGHDT, CDR2 YYEEEE, per germline. V was trimmed by 5 bases and J by 0 bases, leaving 12 bases between them. CDR3 residues: CASRELLSSGANVLTF. CDR3 bases: TGTGCCAGCAGAGAACTACTGTCCTCTGGGGCCAACGTCCTGACTTTC. Based on the CDR3 plus reference TRBV5-6 and TRBJ2-6, the full variable domain is DAGVTQSPTHLIKTRGQQVTLRCSPKSGHDTVSWYQQALGQGPQFIFQYYEEEERQRGNFPDRFSGHQFPNYSSELNVNALLLGDSALYLCASRELLSSGANVLTFGAGSRLTVL.

The V call is TRBV7-9, the J call TRBJ1-1; D might be TRBD1 (5 bases). Trimming pared 0 bases from V and 1 base from J, leaving 9 bases between. CDR3 length: 15 residues. The germline CDR1 and CDR2 sequences are SEHNR and FQNEAQ (reference sequence). CDR3 protein: CASSLAGPENTEAFF. The DNA of the CDR3 is TGTGCCAGCAGCTTAGCGGGACCGGAGAACACTGAAGCTTTCTTT.

To note about this clone: At one end the junction does not follow the germline gene, possibly because of a read error. The chain has TRBV6-2 or TRBV6-3 and TRBJ2-7; no firm D call. Germline lookup yields CDR1 MNHEY and CDR2 SVGEGT. The CDR3 is 14 amino acids. CDR3 protein: CASSSNAPPYEQCF. The CDR3 DNA sequence: TGTGCCAGCAGTTCTAACGCACCCCCCTACGAGCAGTGCTTC.

The chain uses TRBV24-1 and TRBJ1-5; 8 positions agree with TRBD1. The CDR3 spans 14 residues. The V and J ends lost 12 bases and 4 bases, in that order; junction bases with no gene match: 10. CDR1 and CDR2 (germline): KGHDR, SFDVKD. The CDR3 sequence is CAPRIQGGNQPQHF. In nucleotides, the CDR3 is TGTGCCCCTCGCATACAGGGGGGGAATCAGCCCCAGCATTTT.

This chain connects TRBV19 to TRBJ1-1; 8 bases align to TRBD1. The CDR3 consists of 15 residues. Losses at the gene ends were 10 bases for V and 0 bases for J; bases not matched to a gene: 10. The germline gives CDR1 LNHDA, CDR2 SQIVND (reference sequence). The CDR3 region is CATRDRPSMNTEAFF. For the CDR3, the DNA is TGTGCCACCCGGGACAGGCCCTCCATGAACACTGAAGCTTTCTTT.

Worth noting for this clone: One end of the junction varies from germline; a read error may be responsible. The chain links TRBV7-8 to TRBJ1-2, with D tentatively TRBD1 (6 bases). CDR1 and CDR2 (germline): SGHVS, FQNEAQ. The CDR3 loop spans 15 amino acids. CDR3 nucleotides: TGTGCCAGCAGCTTTCTTCAGGGGCCTAAGTATGGCTACACCTTC. Amino acid sequence: CASSFLQGPKYGYTF.

The V and J genes are TRBV7-2 and TRBJ2-5; the match to TRBD2 covers 13 bases. Germline CDR1 and CDR2: SGHTA and FQGNSA. Unmatched junction bases numbered 6, after V lost 3 bases and J lost 2 bases. CDR3 length: 17 residues. In DNA form, the CDR3 reads TGTGCCAGCAGCTTTACCCCACTAGCGGGGGGGCAAGAGACCCAGTACTTC. Residues: CASSFTPLAGGQETQYF.

V usage is TRBV7-8 and J usage is TRBJ2-5, with D uncertain. The V end lost 5 bases, the J end lost 1 base, and 5 bases lay between the germline ends. The CDR3 sequence is 12 residues long. Germline V gene data show CDR1 as SGHVS and CDR2 as FQNEAQ. CDR3 sequence: CASSPRQETQYF. The CDR3 region has the DNA TGTGCCAGCAGCCCCCGCCAAGAGACCCAGTACTTC.

This clone appeared a single time. The chain has TRBV4-2 and TRBJ2-7, with D possibly TRBD2 on 5 matching bases. This CDR3 region has 14 residues. The V gene lost 1 base and the J gene lost 4 bases, with 11 bases spanning the gap. The V gene's germline CDR1 is LGHNA and CDR2 YNFKEQ. The CDR3 DNA reads as TGTGCCAGCAGCCAAGCCCCCGGACTTTACGAGCAGTACTTC. Amino acids: CASSQAPGLYEQYF.

This clone turned up a few times. V usage is TRBV2 and J usage is TRBJ1-5, with D hard to call. The CDR3 length is 15 residues. Germline V lookup: CDR1 SNHLY, CDR2 FYNNEI. V shed 2 bases and J shed 0 bases, with 8 bases lying between them. CDR3 residues: CASSERRLSNQPQHF. Here the CDR3 DNA reads TGTGCCAGCAGTGAAAGGAGGCTTAGCAATCAGCCCCAGCATTTT.

The chain couples TRBV5-6 to TRBJ2-3; D gene unclear. CDR1 and CDR2 (germline): SGHDT, YYEEEE. Trimming stripped 3 bases from V and 4 bases from J, with 9 bases between. The CDR3 is 13 residues long. The CDR3 DNA sequence: TGTGCCAGCAGCTCCTCAGCCGCAGATACGCAGTATTTT. Residues: CASSSSAADTQYF.

Here the CDR3 reads CASSQGGTEAFF. CDR3 DNA: TGTGCCAGCAGCCAAGGGGGTACTGAAGCTTTCTTT. This chain links TRBV7-2 with TRBJ1-1; D perhaps matches TRBD1 (6 bases). The CDR3 covers 12 residues. Trimming pared 5 bases from V and 5 bases from J, leaving 9 bases between. Germline-derived CDR1 and CDR2 are SGHTA and FQGNSA.

The chain joins TRBV9 to TRBJ2-3; no reliable D call. This CDR3 is built from 13 residues. V lost 4 bases and J 2 bases, leaving 8 bases between the germline ends. The germline V gene has CDR1 SGDLS and CDR2 YYNGEE. CDR3 protein: CASSPRNTDTQYF. The CDR3 DNA reads TGTGCCAGCAGCCCCCGAAACACAGATACGCAGTATTTT.

The table lists this clone with a count of one. The rearrangement joins TRBV3-1 (or the pseudogene TRBV3-2) to TRBJ1-4, with 8 bases fitting TRBD1. V gave up 5 bases and J gave up 5 bases; unmatched junction bases: 4. The CDR3 has 14 residues. Germline V CDR1 and CDR2: LGHDT, YNNKEL (reference sequence). Here the CDR3 reads CASSYRGSNEKLFF. In DNA form, the CDR3 reads TGTGCCAGCAGCTACAGGGGGTCCAATGAAAAACTGTTTTTT.

The J gene is TRBJ2-5, the V gene TRBV4-2; D call uncertain. CDR3 length: 17 residues. Germline CDR1 LGHNA, CDR2 YNFKEQ. Trimming shortened V by 1 base and J by 1 base, and 16 bases separated the two germline ends. The CDR3 here is CASSQVWSMATQETQYF. CDR3 bases: TGTGCCAGCAGCCAAGTCTGGAGTATGGCGACCCAAGAGACCCAGTACTTC.

Here the CDR3 DNA reads TGCGCCAGCAGCCGAGGGCCCAGCGGGGGGGACACGAACACCGGGGAGCTGTTTTTT. Translation gives CASSRGPSGGDTNTGELFF. The chain couples TRBV4-3 to TRBJ2-2; TRBD2 agrees at 10 bases. The V and J ends lost 4 bases and 0 bases, in that order; junction bases with no gene match: 11. Germline CDR1 and CDR2: LGHNA and YSLEER. CDR3 length equals 19 residues.

The chain uses TRBV30 and TRBJ1-4; D might be TRBD1 (5 bases). Deletions cut 0 bases from V and 2 bases from J, with 10 bases between. CDR1 is GTSNPN and CDR2 is SVGIG in the germline V gene (reference sequence). There are 15 residues in the CDR3. CDR3: CAWSVQGRTNEKLFF. The DNA of the CDR3 is TGTGCCTGGAGTGTCCAGGGAAGGACTAATGAAAAACTGTTTTTT.

This clone was recorded once. The V and J genes are TRBV19 and TRBJ1-5; 8 nucleotides line up with TRBD1. CDR3 length: 14 residues. With 5 bases clipped from V and 6 bases from J, the junction kept 6 bases outside the gene matches. Germline V gene data show CDR1 as LNHDA and CDR2 as SQIVND (reference sequence). In DNA form, the CDR3 reads TGTGCCAGTAGTGGACAGGGTCGGACTCAGCCCCAGCATTTT. Its protein product is CASSGQGRTQPQHF. The entire variable domain, with the rest obtained from reference TRBV19 and TRBJ1-5, is as follows: DGGITQSPKYLFRKEGQNVTLSCEQNLNHDAMYWYRQDPGQGLRLIYYSQIVNDFQKGDIAEGYSVSREKKESFPLTVTSAQKNPTAFYLCASSGQGRTQPQHFGDGTRLSIL.

The gene calls are TRBV20-1 and TRBJ1-1; D gene unclear. Trimming cost V 3 bases and J 11 bases, with 13 bases left between them. The CDR3 runs to 11 residues. The germline V gene encodes CDR1 DFQATT and CDR2 SNEGSKA (reference sequence). CDR3 amino acids: CSASRDIRAFF. The DNA for the CDR3 is TGCAGTGCTAGTCGTGATATTCGCGCTTTCTTT.